A single sample is the source of the 7 T cell receptor beta chains below, sequenced in a study of sequential checkpoint blockade in melanoma. Clones were sequenced by immunoSEQ multiplex PCR, and TCRdb holds only the in-frame ones, with some missing. Altogether about 3,700 clones are present, 20% to 25% being singletons, with the ten largest covering around 25%. The treatment here: randomized to nivolumab then ipilimumab (arm A) or the reverse (arm B). Sequences were derived from tumor tissue (inferred from file names), sampled from a patient given nivolumab and ipilimumab in sequence. The receptor source for this set is a human donor with melanoma.

The chain uses TRBV19 and TRBJ2-7, with D uncertain. There are 14 residues in the CDR3. V shed 3 bases and J shed 3 bases, with 12 bases lying between them. Looked up from germline, CDR1 is LNHDA and CDR2 is SQIVND (reference sequence). The CDR3 loop reads CASSILGTDYEQYF. The DNA of the CDR3 is TGTGCCAGTAGTATCCTCGGAACTGACTACGAGCAGTACTTC.

This clone appeared a few times. The chain has TRBV11-3 and TRBJ1-5; TRBD1 is a possible D gene (5 bases). The CDR3 contains 14 residues. With 0 bases removed from V and 4 bases from J, the gap between germline ends came to 7 bases. In germline, CDR1 is SGHNT, CDR2 YENEEA. CDR3 bases: TGTGCCAGCAGCTTAGAGGGGGGGAATCAGCCCCAGCATTTT. Amino acids: CASSLEGGNQPQHF.

The sample holds a few counts of this clone. The chain joins TRBV30 to TRBJ1-2; D may be TRBD1 (5 bases). Deletions cut 0 bases from V and 1 base from J, with 15 bases between. The CDR3 extends over 16 amino acids. CDR1 and CDR2 from the germline V gene are GTSNPN and SVGIG (reference sequence). The CDR3 nucleotides read TGTGCCTGGAGTGTCGGGTGGGGCAGCTATAACTATGGCTACACCTTC. This translates into CAWSVGWGSYNYGYTF.

The J gene is TRBJ1-5, the V gene TRBV19; no definite D call. The V and J ends lost 2 bases and 0 bases respectively, with 8 bases between them. Germline CDR1 and CDR2: LNHDA and SQIVND (reference sequence). The CDR3 extends over 15 amino acids. The CDR3 loop reads CASSIQANSNQPQHF. The CDR3 DNA follows: TGTGCCAGTAGTATACAGGCGAATAGCAATCAGCCCCAGCATTTT.

Within the sample, this clone is medium-sized. The chain recombines TRBV6-8 with TRBJ1-6; weak D call: TRBD1 (6 bases). This CDR3 has 16 residues. CDR1 MNHGY and CDR2 SAAAGT come from the germline V gene. The ends were cut back, 7 bases at V and 9 bases at J, with 22 bases in the middle. The CDR3 sequence is CASTSLLGGPGSPLHF. CDR3 coding DNA: TGTGCCAGCACCTCACTATTGGGGGGCCCCGGTTCACCCCTCCACTTT.

The V call is TRBV15, the J call TRBJ2-2; D is uncertain. The CDR3 loop spans 18 amino acids. Germline V CDR1 and CDR2: LNHNV, YYDKDF (reference sequence). Trimming removed 0 bases at V and 1 base at J, with 15 bases between. CDR3 DNA sequence: TGTGCCACCAGCAGAGATAGTTGGCAGGCGATGAACACCGGGGAGCTGTTTTTT. The encoded protein is CATSRDSWQAMNTGELFF.

This clone was seen a handful of times. This chain uses TRBV28 with TRBJ2-1; 9 nucleotides align to TRBD2. The junction had 10 bases not matched to a gene; V was cut back by 6 bases and J by 4 bases. This CDR3 is built from 16 residues. Germline-derived CDR1 and CDR2 are MDHEN and SYDVKM. Here the CDR3 reads CASRGPVAGAYNEQFF. In DNA, the CDR3 is TGTGCCAGCAGAGGTCCGGTAGCGGGAGCTTACAATGAGCAGTTCTTC.